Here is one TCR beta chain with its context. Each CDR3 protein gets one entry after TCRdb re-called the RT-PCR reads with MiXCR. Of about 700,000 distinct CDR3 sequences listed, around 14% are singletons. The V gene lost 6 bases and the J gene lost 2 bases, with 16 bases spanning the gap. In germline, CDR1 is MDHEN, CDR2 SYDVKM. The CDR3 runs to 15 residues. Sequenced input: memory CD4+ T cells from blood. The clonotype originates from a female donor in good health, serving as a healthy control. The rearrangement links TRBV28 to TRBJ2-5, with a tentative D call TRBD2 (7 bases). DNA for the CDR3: TGTGCCAGCAGGGGGGCGTCTAGCGGACAAGAGACCCAGTACTTC. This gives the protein CASRGASSGQETQYF.